This entry lists 23 T cell receptor beta chains sequenced from one sample in a study of T cells in Graves' hyperthyroidism and ophthalmopathy. Researchers amplified the TCR beta CDR3 regions from RNA transcripts. HTBI primers were employed in a first-round RT-PCR of the TCR CDR3. TCRdb independently ran MiXCR on the multiplex PCR reads; one entry per CDR3 protein. The data contain about 550,000 distinct CDR3 sequences, 20% of them singletons. The sample taken for sequencing was blood. The receptors here all came from a man aged 18 to 30 with Graves' hyperthyroidism.

The V and J genes are TRBV12-3 or TRBV12-4 and TRBJ2-3; 9 positions agree with TRBD1. The CDR3 is 14 residues long. V shed 4 bases and J 5 bases; nucleotides not matched to a gene: 4. The CDR3 bases are TGTGCCAGCAGTTGGGACAGGGTGGGAGATACGCAGTATTTT. This translates into CASSWDRVGDTQYF.

The table lists this clonotype with a count of one. V gene TRBV18 combines with J gene TRBJ2-2; 8 bases are shared with TRBD2. Unmatched junction bases numbered 5, after V lost 3 bases and J lost 5 bases. Germline values: CDR1 KGHSH, CDR2 LQKENI. CDR3 length: 15 amino acids. Here the CDR3 reads CASSPSGAETGELFF. CDR3 in DNA: TGTGCCAGCTCACCTAGCGGGGCCGAGACCGGGGAGCTGTTTTTT.

This clonotype was seen a handful of times. This chain connects TRBV6-1 to TRBJ2-6; perhaps TRBD1 as D (6 bases). The CDR3 contains 15 residues. Deletions cut 3 bases from V and 2 bases from J, with 8 bases between. The germline gives CDR1 MNHNS, CDR2 SASEGT. The CDR3 here is CASSEDSAGANVLTF. CDR3 nucleotides: TGTGCCAGCAGTGAGGACAGTGCTGGGGCCAACGTCCTGACTTTC.

This rearrangement joins TRBV5-5 to TRBJ2-7; no firm D call. CDR3 length: 14 residues. V lost 4 bases, J lost 10 bases, and 21 bases lay in between. CDR1 SGHKS and CDR2 YYEKEE come from the germline V gene (reference sequence). The CDR3: CASSPPQVAGDQYF. In DNA form, the CDR3 reads TGTGCCAGCAGCCCTCCCCAGGTTGCCGGCGATCAGTACTTC.

This clonotype was detected many times. The chain carries TRBV20-1 and TRBJ1-5; D gene unclear. Germline CDR1 reads DFQATT; CDR2 reads SNEGSKA (reference sequence). The CDR3 totals 14 residues. The V end was cut by 2 bases, the J end by 3 bases, with 11 bases between. CDR3: CSARHPAHNQPQHF. Here the CDR3 DNA reads TGCAGTGCTAGACATCCGGCGCACAATCAGCCCCAGCATTTT.

The table lists this clonotype with many counts. The chain joins TRBV5-1 to TRBJ1-1, with 7 bases matching TRBD1. Germline CDR1 reads SGHRS; CDR2 reads YFSETQ. J lost 6 bases, V lost 4 bases, and 6 bases had no gene match. This CDR3 spans 13 amino acids. As DNA, the CDR3 is TGCGCCAGCAGCGCGACAGGGACGCCTGAAGCTTTCTTT. Residues: CASSATGTPEAFF. The entire variable domain, with the rest obtained from reference TRBV5-1 and TRBJ1-1, is as follows: KAGVTQTPRYLIKTRGQQVTLSCSPISGHRSVSWYQQTPGQGLQFLFEYFSETQRNKGNFPGRFSGRQFSNSRSEMNVSTLELGDSALYLCASSATGTPEAFFGQGTRLTVV.

This clonotype was counted ten times or more. The genes are TRBV27 and TRBJ2-2; a possible D gene is TRBD1 (6 bases). The CDR3 spans 16 residues. Germline lookup yields CDR1 MNHEY and CDR2 SMNVEV (reference sequence). Trimming stripped 5 bases from V and 1 base from J, with 14 bases between. The CDR3 spells CASSLGRGLNTGELFF. CDR3 nucleotide sequence: TGTGCCAGCAGTCTTGGCAGGGGCCTGAACACCGGGGAGCTGTTTTTT.

This clonotype was counted at least ten times. This chain's CDR3 is CASSDAREVSQPQHF. In DNA, the CDR3 is TGTGCCAGCAGTGATGCCAGGGAGGTGAGTCAGCCCCAGCATTTT. The rearrangement joins TRBV6-1 to TRBJ1-5; a possible D gene is TRBD1 (5 bases). Germline CDR1 and CDR2: MNHNS and SASEGT. The CDR3 loop spans 15 amino acids. Trimming took off 3 bases at V and 6 bases at J, with 15 bases between the two ends.

The table lists this clonotype with many counts. The chain couples TRBV19 to TRBJ1-2, with D uncertain. V lost 3 bases and J lost 7, with 9 bases in between. Germline V gene data show CDR1 as LNHDA and CDR2 as SQIVND (reference sequence). The CDR3 is made up of 12 amino acids. The DNA of the CDR3 is TGTGCCAGTAGTATCTATAGCGGTGGCTACACCTTC. Its protein product is CASSIYSGGYTF. Full variable domain (outside the CDR3, taken from reference TRBV19 and TRBJ1-2): DGGITQSPKYLFRKEGQNVTLSCEQNLNHDAMYWYRQDPGQGLRLIYYSQIVNDFQKGDIAEGYSVSREKKESFPLTVTSAQKNPTAFYLCASSIYSGGYTFGSGTRLTVV.

This clonotype was recorded at least ten times. The chain uses TRBV19 and TRBJ1-1; D is unclear. V lost 9 bases to trimming and J lost 6 bases, with 17 bases between them. The CDR3 spans 13 residues. Germline loops: CDR1 LNHDA, CDR2 SQIVND (reference sequence). Written as DNA, the CDR3 is TGTGCCAGCAGCTTGACGGGAAGCGCTGAAGCTTTCTTT. It yields the protein CASSLTGSAEAFF. The full variable domain, its missing parts supplied by reference TRBV19 and TRBJ1-1, is DGGITQSPKYLFRKEGQNVTLSCEQNLNHDAMYWYRQDPGQGLRLIYYSQIVNDFQKGDIAEGYSVSREKKESFPLTVTSAQKNPTAFYLCASSLTGSAEAFFGQGTRLTVV.

Comment on this clonotype: The junction shows a germline mismatch at one end, possibly a read error. The chain is built from TRBV4-1 and TRBJ2-2, with TRBD1 matching over 9 bases. The CDR3 extends over 18 amino acids. Germline V CDR1 and CDR2: MGHRA, YSYEKL. The CDR3 sequence: CASSHQTGTGRWAGELSF. For the CDR3, the DNA is TGCGCCAGCAGCCACCAAACCGGGACAGGGAGGTGGGCCGGGGAGCTGTCTTTT.

The sample holds many counts of this clonotype. V and J are TRBV20-1 and TRBJ1-5; a possible D gene is TRBD1 (6 bases). V shed 6 bases and J shed 1 base, with 16 bases lying between them. The CDR3 has 15 amino acids. CDR1 and CDR2 (germline): DFQATT, SNEGSKA (reference sequence). The CDR3 nucleotides are TGCAGTGCCCCTAGAGGGGGTTCGAGCAATCAGCCCCAGCATTTT. It codes for CSAPRGGSSNQPQHF.

V is TRBV12-3 or TRBV12-4 and J is TRBJ1-1; a possible D gene is TRBD1 (5 bases). The CDR3 length is 16 residues. V was cut by 5 bases and J by 3 bases, with 19 bases left in between. The CDR3 sequence is CASSTKSSGAHTEAFF. As DNA, the CDR3 is TGTGCCAGCAGTACCAAAAGTTCCGGGGCACACACTGAAGCTTTCTTT.

The sample holds many counts of this clonotype. One end of the junction is discordant with germline, which a read error may explain. The gene calls are TRBV5-1 and TRBJ2-5; 7 nucleotides line up with TRBD1. CDR3 size: 13 residues. From germline, CDR1 is SGHRS and CDR2 YFSETQ. The CDR3 coding sequence is TGTGCCAGCAGTCGGGGACAGCAAGAGACCCAGTACTTC. It translates to CASSRGQQETQYF.

This clonotype was picked up a small number of times. The chain couples TRBV2 to TRBJ1-2; no clear D gene. V gave up 6 bases and J gave up 2 bases, with 7 bases separating them. CDR1 is SNHLY, CDR2 FYNNEI, per germline. CDR3 length: 12 amino acids. DNA of the CDR3: TGTGCCAGCAGGTTGGGGAACTATGGCTACACCTTC. Translated, it gives CASRLGNYGYTF. Full variable domain (outside the CDR3, taken from reference TRBV2 and TRBJ1-2): EPEVTQTPSHQVTQMGQEVILRCVPISNHLYFYWYRQILGQKVEFLVSFYNNEISEKSEIFDDQFSVERPDGSNFTLKIRSTKLEDSAMYFCASRLGNYGYTFGSGTRLTVV.

This clonotype was seen ten or more times. This chain links TRBV12-3 or TRBV12-4 with TRBJ2-7; 7 nucleotides line up with TRBD1. CDR3 size: 14 residues. Trimming at V came to 6 bases and at J to 3 bases, leaving 8 bases not matched to a gene. This CDR3 reads CASSFRDSVYEQYF. CDR3 in DNA: TGTGCCAGCAGCTTCCGGGACAGTGTCTACGAGCAGTACTTC.

This chain joins TRBV6-1 and TRBJ1-6, with a tentative D call TRBD1 (5 bases). Germline V gene data show CDR1 as MNHNS and CDR2 as SASEGT. The CDR3 has 16 residues. Trimming took 5 bases from V and 7 from J, leaving 18 bases between them. CDR3 loop: CASSQRTGTVNSPLHF. The CDR3 DNA reads TGTGCCAGCAGTCAACGGACCGGGACGGTGAATTCACCCCTCCACTTT.

This clonotype was picked up a small number of times. This rearrangement joins TRBV20-1 to TRBJ2-7; TRBD2 agrees at 8 bases. Germline-derived CDR1 and CDR2 are DFQATT and SNEGSKA (reference sequence). The CDR3 runs 14 residues. Germline trimming cut 6 bases from V and 0 bases from J; bases unmatched to any gene: 7. CDR3 residues: CSARGLAFSYEQYF. CDR3 coding DNA: TGCAGTGCCCGAGGACTAGCCTTCTCCTACGAGCAGTACTTC.

This clonotype was picked up many times. This chain joins TRBV19 and TRBJ1-2, with a weak D call TRBD1 (6 bases). The CDR3 has 17 amino acids. CDR1 and CDR2 from the germline V gene are LNHDA and SQIVND (reference sequence). The V and J ends lost 6 bases and 4 bases respectively, with 24 bases between them. CDR3 nucleotides: TGTGCCAGTAGCCGAATTCGGGACAAGCTGATTTTCTATGGCTACACCTTC. Its protein product is CASSRIRDKLIFYGYTF. Looking up the rest from reference TRBV19 and TRBJ1-2 gives the full variable domain: DGGITQSPKYLFRKEGQNVTLSCEQNLNHDAMYWYRQDPGQGLRLIYYSQIVNDFQKGDIAEGYSVSREKKESFPLTVTSAQKNPTAFYLCASSRIRDKLIFYGYTFGSGTRLTVV.

The chain couples TRBV20-1 to TRBJ2-7, with 9 bases aligning to TRBD1. CDR1 and CDR2 (germline): DFQATT, SNEGSKA (reference sequence). V lost 7 bases, J lost 3 bases, and 4 bases stayed unmatched. The CDR3 sequence is 12 residues long. The CDR3 sequence: CSGRDRDYEQYF. The CDR3 DNA sequence: TGCAGTGGCCGGGACAGGGACTACGAGCAGTACTTC.

This clonotype has only a few counts. The rearrangement uses TRBV7-2 and TRBJ2-5; D is unresolved. V lost 5 bases and J 5 bases, leaving 9 bases between the germline ends. Germline V CDR1 and CDR2: SGHTA, FQGNSA. The CDR3 length is 12 residues. DNA of the CDR3: TGTGCCAGCAGCAAGGGTGGCGAGACCCAGTACTTC. Its translation: CASSKGGETQYF.

This clonotype has ten or more counts. CDR3 residues: CSAFLPLRTGYYEQYF. CDR3 DNA sequence: TGCAGTGCCTTTCTACCCCTCAGGACAGGGTACTACGAGCAGTACTTC. This chain connects TRBV20-1 to TRBJ2-7; TRBD1 matches at 8 bases. This CDR3 region has 16 residues. CDR1 is DFQATT, CDR2 SNEGSKA, per germline (reference sequence). Unmatched junction bases numbered 16, after V lost 6 bases and J lost 3 bases.

This clonotype was found many times. V is TRBV12-3 or TRBV12-4 and J is TRBJ2-7; no firm D call. V was shortened by 5 bases and J by 2 bases, with 19 bases between the two germline ends. The CDR3 extends over 16 amino acids. CDR3 sequence (DNA): TGTGCCAGCAGTCCCTCCCTTAGCTCCCAGACCTACGAGCAGTACTTC. Protein: CASSPSLSSQTYEQYF.